Detailed here is one T cell receptor beta chain. Germline-derived CDR1 and CDR2 are SQVTM and ANQGSEA. The CDR3 consists of 14 residues. V lost 3 bases and J 4 bases, leaving 12 bases between the germline ends. This sample is drawn from a study of blood T cell repertoires in COVID-19. The wider study: Samples came from the United States, Italy and Spain, spanning acute and convalescent COVID-19. From T cells, B-cell-depleted T cells, or PBMCs came the material, which was cDNA or gDNA.

In the authors' methods: Quantification of nucleated cells was approximated via reference gene primer amplification. Libraries were prepared by immunoSEQ multiplex PCR; TCRdb keeps only in-frame clonotypes and omits some of them. Clone size and the V and J calls come from that table; the DNA yielded D and trimming. The sample contains 57,000 or so clones, approximately 79% of which appear only once. The receptor comes from a man in his sixties with acute or convalescent COVID-19. Sequenced material: peripheral blood. The chain is built from TRBV29-1 and TRBJ2-2, with D possibly matching TRBD1 (5 bases). The CDR3 nucleotides are TGCAGCGTTGAGTCAGTAGGGGTCACCGGGGAGCTGTTTTTT. This translates into CSVESVGVTGELFF.